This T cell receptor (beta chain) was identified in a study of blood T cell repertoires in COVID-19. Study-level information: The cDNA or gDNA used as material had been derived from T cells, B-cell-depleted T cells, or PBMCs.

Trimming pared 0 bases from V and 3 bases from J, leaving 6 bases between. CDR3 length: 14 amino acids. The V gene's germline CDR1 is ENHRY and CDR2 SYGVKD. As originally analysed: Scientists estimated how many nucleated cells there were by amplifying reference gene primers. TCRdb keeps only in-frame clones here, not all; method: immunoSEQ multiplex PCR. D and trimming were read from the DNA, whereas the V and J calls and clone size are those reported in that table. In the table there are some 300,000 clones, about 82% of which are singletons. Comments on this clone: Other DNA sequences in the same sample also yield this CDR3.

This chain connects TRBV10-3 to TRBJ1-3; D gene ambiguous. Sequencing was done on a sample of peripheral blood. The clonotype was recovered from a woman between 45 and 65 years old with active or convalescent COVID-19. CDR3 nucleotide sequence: TGTGCCATCAGTGAGTCGAACAGTGGAAACACCATATATTTT. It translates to CAISESNSGNTIYF.